This T cell receptor (beta chain) was identified during a study of identical twins. MiXCR, run by TCRdb on the 5' RACE reads, gives a single entry per CDR3 protein. Among 450,000 or so distinct CDR3 sequences listed, approximately 24% were seen once. The germline V and J ends were trimmed by 6 bases and 4 bases, with 18 bases remaining between them. The CDR3 sequence is 14 residues long. The germline CDR1 and CDR2 sequences are SQVTM and ANQGSEA. In its sample, this clonotype was seen a few times. In addition, the sample was reused for a study of T cells expressing NK-cell markers. This second report adds: Several experiments added an anti-gamma-delta TCR antibody to sort only alpha-beta TCR T cells.

The sequence was obtained from a young woman in good health. Sequencing was performed on CD4+ T cells sorted from blood. This sequence joins TRBV29-1 and TRBJ1-1, with D hard to call. CDR3 in DNA: TGCAGCGTCTTGGGCCCCACTTGGGCCACTGAAGCTTTCTTT. It specifies CSVLGPTWATEAFF.